The 16 T cell receptor beta chains reported below all come from one sample, sequenced in a study of naive and memory T cell subsets. An equimolar mix of two oligonucleotides served as the beta constant-region primer for TRBC1 and TRBC2. Four rounds of PCR amplified the ligated cDNA using nested alpha and beta constant-region primers plus SP2. TCRdb passed the UMI-ligation and nested PCR reads through MiXCR, listing each CDR3 protein once. The sample lists 20,000 to 25,000 distinct CDR3 sequences, 7% to 10% occurring once. Material for sequencing was central memory CD8+ T cells from blood. The receptors were gathered from a human donor in good health.

There are many counts of this clonotype. The rearrangement uses TRBV28 and TRBJ2-7; D tentatively fits TRBD1 or TRBD2 (5 bases each). With 4 bases removed from V and 2 bases from J, the gap between germline ends came to 12 bases. In germline, CDR1 is MDHEN, CDR2 SYDVKM. The CDR3 totals 14 residues. The CDR3, as DNA: TGTGCCAGCAGTTGGGCAGGGACGGCCTACGAGCAGTACTTC. It codes for CASSWAGTAYEQYF. The variable domain in full, with the rest retrieved from reference TRBV28 and TRBJ2-7, is DVKVTQSSRYLVKRTGEKVFLECVQDMDHENMFWYRQDPGLGLRLIYFSYDVKMKEKGDIPEGYSVSREKKERFSLILESASTNQTSMYLCASSWAGTAYEQYFGPGTRLTVT.

This clonotype rates as medium-sized (0.01 to 0.1%). The genes are TRBV28 and TRBJ2-7; 8 nucleotides match TRBD2. V lost 6 bases and J lost 3; bases outside the gene matches: 13. CDR1 is MDHEN and CDR2 is SYDVKM in the germline V gene. The CDR3 runs 16 residues. CDR3 region: CASRVAVAGGLYEQYF. The CDR3 coding sequence is TGTGCCAGCAGGGTGGCGGTGGCGGGAGGCCTCTACGAGCAGTACTTC.

This clonotype occurred many times. The V call is TRBV4-1, the J call TRBJ2-7, with D possibly TRBD1 on 6 matching bases. Per the germline V gene, CDR1 is MGHRA and CDR2 is YSYEKL. Trimming left V 3 bases short and J 3 bases short, with 9 bases between. The CDR3 runs 13 residues. The CDR3 nucleotides read TGCGCCAGCAGCCACCTGACAGGCTACGAGCAGTACTTC. It specifies CASSHLTGYEQYF.

This clonotype was found many times. This chain connects TRBV9 to TRBJ2-4, with unresolved D. CDR1 and CDR2 (germline): SGDLS, YYNGEE. Trimming took off 0 bases at V and 7 bases at J, with 11 bases between the two ends. There are 14 residues in the CDR3. CDR3 DNA sequence: TGTGCCAGCAGCGTAGGTCAGACGGCGAACATTCAGTACTTC. It specifies CASSVGQTANIQYF.

This clonotype rates as medium-sized. A junction boundary mismatches the germline segment, possibly from a read error. V and J are TRBV5-1 and TRBJ2-7; D remains unclear. Germline V gene sequence: CDR1 SGHRS, CDR2 YFSETQ. CDR3 length equals 12 residues. CDR3 bases: TGCGCCAGCAGCTTGGCTTCCTCCGAGCAGTACTTC. It translates to CASSLASSEQYF.

With respect to this clonotype: A much bigger clone sits one base away, suggesting this may be a read error. The chain has TRBV28 and TRBJ2-3; 10 bases align to TRBD1. Germline V CDR1 and CDR2: MDHEN, SYDVKM. The CDR3 is 14 amino acids. The CDR3, as DNA: TGTGCCAGCACTACGGGACAGGGGACAGATACGAAGTATTTT. It encodes CASTTGQGTDTKYF.

The chain links TRBV29-1 to TRBJ2-7; 11 bases are a match to TRBD2. Per the germline V gene, CDR1 is SQVTM and CDR2 is ANQGSEA. The CDR3 is 14 residues long. V was pared by 7 bases and J by 6 bases, with 11 bases of the junction left unmatched. This chain's CDR3 is CSAQGLAGGGEQYF. As DNA, the CDR3 is TGCAGCGCCCAAGGGCTAGCGGGAGGTGGCGAGCAGTACTTC.

Relative to its sample, this clonotype is medium-sized. The rearrangement links TRBV28 to TRBJ1-5; the match to TRBD1 covers 10 bases. Germline CDR1 is MDHEN and CDR2 is SYDVKM. Germline trimming cut 5 bases from V and 1 base from J; bases unmatched to any gene: 11. The CDR3 is 18 residues long. The CDR3 sequence is CASSPWDRGIPSNQPQHF. The CDR3 bases are TGTGCCAGCAGTCCCTGGGACAGGGGAATTCCAAGCAATCAGCCCCAGCATTTT.

This clonotype appeared many times. V usage is TRBV25-1 and J usage is TRBJ2-2; 8 bases match TRBD1. The germline gives CDR1 MGHDK, CDR2 SYGVNS. The CDR3 is made up of 14 amino acids. The ends lost 4 bases at V and 4 bases at J; junction bases unmatched: 2. CDR3 in amino acids: CASSVGQVTGELFF. In DNA form, the CDR3 reads TGTGCCAGCAGTGTGGGACAGGTCACCGGGGAGCTGTTTTTT.

CDR3 protein: CASSDGQGDTGELFF. In nucleotides, the CDR3 is TGTGCCAGCAGTGACGGTCAGGGGGACACCGGGGAGCTGTTTTTT. V gene TRBV6-4 combines with J gene TRBJ2-2; 7 nucleotides match TRBD1. The CDR3 spans 15 residues. Germline V gene data show CDR1 as MRHNA and CDR2 as SNTAGT. Trimming cost V 2 bases and J 3 bases; bases outside gene matches: 3.

Judged by abundance, this clonotype is medium-sized (0.01 to 0.1%). The gene calls are TRBV19 and TRBJ2-1; TRBD2 matches at 10 bases. The CDR3 is 15 residues long. Unmatched junction bases numbered 6, after V lost 3 bases and J lost 7 bases. Germline loops: CDR1 LNHDA, CDR2 SQIVND (reference sequence). This CDR3 reads CASSIASGRGNEQFF. The CDR3 region has the DNA TGTGCCAGTAGTATTGCTAGCGGGAGAGGGAATGAGCAGTTCTTC.

CDR3 amino acids: CASSRDQPQHF. DNA of the CDR3: TGTGCCAGCAGCCGAGACCAGCCCCAGCATTTT. The chain links TRBV12-3 or TRBV12-4 to TRBJ1-5; D is undetermined. The CDR3 extends over 11 amino acids. V was trimmed by 6 bases and J by 7 bases, leaving 7 bases between them.

The chain carries TRBV7-9 and TRBJ2-2; D is perhaps TRBD1 (6 bases). Trimming pared 3 bases from V and 5 bases from J, leaving 16 bases between. This CDR3 spans 16 amino acids. Per the germline V gene, CDR1 is SEHNR and CDR2 is FQNEAQ (reference sequence). This CDR3 reads CASSFPGRGETGELFF. The CDR3 DNA sequence: TGTGCCAGCAGCTTCCCCGGCAGGGGTGAGACCGGGGAGCTGTTTTTT.

This clonotype was recorded many times. The rearrangement uses TRBV12-3 or TRBV12-4 and TRBJ2-5; D perhaps matches TRBD1 (5 bases). This CDR3 spans 13 amino acids. Trimming took 5 bases from V and 7 from J, leaving 14 bases between them. The CDR3 DNA reads as TGTGCCAGCAGTCACAGCCCCAGGGCGACCCAGTACTTC. Residues: CASSHSPRATQYF.

This clonotype came up a few times. V and J are TRBV12-3 or TRBV12-4 and TRBJ2-1, with no clear D. Trimming shortened V by 3 bases and J by 6 bases, and 9 bases separated the two germline ends. The CDR3 runs 13 residues. The CDR3, as DNA: TGTGCCAGCAGTTTCGGTCTCCTCAATGAGCAGTTCTTC. Protein product: CASSFGLLNEQFF.

This clonotype has a count of ten or more. The rearrangement joins TRBV9 to TRBJ2-5; D gene ambiguous. V lost 1 base and J 0 bases, leaving 7 bases between the germline ends. Per germline, CDR1 SGDLS and CDR2 YYNGEE. The CDR3 covers 14 residues. CDR3 nucleotides: TGTGCCAGCAGCGTATTTGGATACCAAGAGACCCAGTACTTC. This translates into CASSVFGYQETQYF.